The 10 T cell receptor beta chains in this list originate from one sample, sequenced in a study of blood T cell repertoires in COVID-19. Measured with immunoSEQ multiplex PCR; TCRdb has only the in-frame clones, and not every one. The sample lists about 370,000 clones; roughly 90% were seen once. Sample: peripheral blood. These receptors were taken from a woman aged 30 to 39 with COVID-19, enrolled during active disease.

The genes are TRBV5-4 and TRBJ2-3, with a possible D match to TRBD1 (6 bases). The CDR3 extends over 14 amino acids. Trimming removed 5 bases at V and 0 bases at J, with 10 bases between. Germline CDR1 SGHNT, CDR2 YYREEE (reference sequence). CDR3 nucleotides: TGTGCCAGCAGTGACGGACAGAGCACAGATACGCAGTATTTT. Protein sequence: CASSDGQSTDTQYF.

The gene calls are TRBV6-5 and TRBJ2-3, with D perhaps matching TRBD2 (5 bases). Germline V gene data show CDR1 as MNHEY and CDR2 as SVGAGI. The V gene lost 6 bases and the J gene lost 0 bases, with 13 bases spanning the gap. CDR3 length: 15 amino acids. This CDR3 is CASSLGVFSTDTQYF. For the CDR3, the DNA is TGTGCCAGCAGCCTCGGGGTATTTAGCACAGATACGCAGTATTTT.

The CDR3 is CASSPLLTSGETQYF. The CDR3 region has the DNA TGTGCCAGCTCACCACTCTTGACTAGCGGAGAGACCCAGTACTTC. The rearrangement uses TRBV18 and TRBJ2-5, with 9 bases identical to TRBD2. Germline V gene data show CDR1 as KGHSH and CDR2 as LQKENI. Trimming at V came to 1 base and at J to 4 bases, leaving 4 bases not matched to a gene. The length of the CDR3 is 15 residues.

The rearrangement uses TRBV5-8 and TRBJ2-1, with D unresolved. Trimming removed 2 bases from V and 2 bases from J, with 11 bases in between. The germline V gene has CDR1 SGHTS and CDR2 YDEGEE. The CDR3 is 15 amino acids. The CDR3 reads CASSFGNRAYNEQFF. In DNA, the CDR3 is TGTGCCAGCAGCTTTGGAAACAGAGCCTACAATGAGCAGTTCTTC.

CDR3 amino acids: CASSLRGRGDYGYTF. In DNA form, the CDR3 reads TGTGCCAGCAGCTTAAGGGGGCGAGGGGACTATGGCTACACCTTC. The J gene is TRBJ1-2, the V gene TRBV7-9; 7 bases match TRBD1. V was clipped by 2 bases and J by 3 bases; unmatched bases: 6. Germline CDR1 and CDR2: SEHNR and FQNEAQ (reference sequence). The CDR3 length is 15 residues.

The chain combines TRBV24-1 with TRBJ1-2; D might be TRBD1 (5 bases). CDR1 is KGHDR, CDR2 SFDVKD, per germline. This CDR3 region has 13 residues. V shed 5 bases and J shed 3 bases, with 9 bases lying between them. The CDR3 protein is CATSAGPDYGYTF. CDR3 in DNA: TGTGCCACCAGTGCAGGGCCGGACTATGGCTACACCTTC.

The chain is built from TRBV5-6 and TRBJ2-7; 8 bases match TRBD2. V gave up 4 bases and J gave up 3 bases; unmatched junction bases: 3. Germline V gene lookup returns CDR1 SGHDT and CDR2 YYEEEE. The length of the CDR3 is 13 residues. The CDR3 bases are TGTGCCAGCAGCCGCCGGGGGGGCTACGAGCAGTACGTC. Translated, it gives CASSRRGGYEQYV.

The chain combines TRBV7-9 with TRBJ2-7; possibly TRBD1 for D (6 bases). CDR1 and CDR2 from the germline V gene are SEHNR and FQNEAQ (reference sequence). V was cut by 2 bases and J by 2 bases, with 16 bases left in between. This CDR3 region has 16 residues. CDR3 amino acids: CASSLPDRFETYEQYF. The CDR3, as DNA: TGTGCCAGCAGCTTACCGGACAGATTTGAAACCTACGAGCAGTACTTC.

The chain couples TRBV6-1 to TRBJ2-2, with D possibly matching TRBD2 (7 bases). CDR3 length: 18 residues. V shed 1 base and J shed 3 bases, with 18 bases lying between them. CDR1 is MNHNS, CDR2 SASEGT, per germline. The CDR3 region is CASSEVGRGGAYTGELFF. The CDR3 nucleotides are TGTGCCAGCAGTGAAGTTGGTAGGGGGGGCGCGTACACCGGGGAGCTGTTTTTT.

Here the CDR3 DNA reads TGTGCCAGCAGTACAAAGACCGGGACTAGCGGTAGTTCTAGCACAGATACGCAGTATTTT. Translation: CASSTKTGTSGSSSTDTQYF. This sequence joins TRBV27 and TRBJ2-3, with TRBD2 identical over 11 bases. This CDR3 has 20 residues. With 5 bases clipped from V and 0 bases from J, the junction kept 16 bases outside the gene matches. Germline V gene lookup returns CDR1 MNHEY and CDR2 SMNVEV (reference sequence).